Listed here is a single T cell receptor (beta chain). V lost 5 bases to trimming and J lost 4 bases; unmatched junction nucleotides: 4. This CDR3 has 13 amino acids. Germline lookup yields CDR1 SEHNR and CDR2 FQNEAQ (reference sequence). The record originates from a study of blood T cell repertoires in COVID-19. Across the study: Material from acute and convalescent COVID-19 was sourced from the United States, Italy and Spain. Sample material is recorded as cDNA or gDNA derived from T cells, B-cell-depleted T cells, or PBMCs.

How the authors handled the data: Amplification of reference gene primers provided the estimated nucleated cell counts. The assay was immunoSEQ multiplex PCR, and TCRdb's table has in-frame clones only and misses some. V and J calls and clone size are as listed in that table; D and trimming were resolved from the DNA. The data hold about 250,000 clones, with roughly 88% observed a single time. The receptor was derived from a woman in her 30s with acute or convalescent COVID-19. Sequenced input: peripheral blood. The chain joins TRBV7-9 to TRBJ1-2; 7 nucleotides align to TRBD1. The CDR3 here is CASSRDSFYGYTF. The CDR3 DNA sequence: TGTGCCAGCAGCCGGGACAGCTTCTATGGCTACACCTTC.